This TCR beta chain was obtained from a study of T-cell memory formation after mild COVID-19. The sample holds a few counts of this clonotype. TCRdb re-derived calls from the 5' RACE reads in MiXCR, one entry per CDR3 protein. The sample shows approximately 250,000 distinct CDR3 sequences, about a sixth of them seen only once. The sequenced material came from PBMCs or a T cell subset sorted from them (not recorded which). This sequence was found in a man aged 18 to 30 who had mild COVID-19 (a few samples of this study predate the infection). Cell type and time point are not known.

The CDR3 region has the DNA TGTGCCAGCAGTTTATGGGGAGTCGAGCAGTACTTC. It translates to CASSLWGVEQYF. V and J are TRBV12-3 or TRBV12-4 and TRBJ2-7; D is possibly TRBD2 (5 bases). The CDR3 totals 12 residues. Deletions cut 2 bases from V and 6 bases from J, with 8 bases between.